Each of the 10 T cell receptor beta chains below was sequenced from the same sample in a study of a mutant IDH1 vaccine in newly diagnosed glioma. For these receptors, no antigen is known. Only in-frame clones appear in the TCRdb table, and some are missing; sequencing was by immunoSEQ multiplex PCR. The data hold under 70,000 clones, with about 86% observed a single time. As to time point: week 5, during vaccination. Mutant IDH1 20-mer peptide, at 300 ug, made up each vaccine dose, with topical imiquimod. The source material was PBMCs, sampled from a glioma patient whose treatment included an IDH1 peptide vaccine. The receptors were sampled from a woman aged 45-59 years with glioma.

The chain uses TRBV10-1 and TRBJ2-2; D not certain. CDR1 is WNHNN and CDR2 is SYGVQD in the germline V gene (reference sequence). The germline V and J ends were trimmed by 3 bases and 1 base, with 12 bases remaining between them. The CDR3 loop spans 16 amino acids. The CDR3 region is CASSDRPYKNTGELFF. The CDR3 nucleotides are TGCGCCAGCAGTGATCGGCCGTACAAGAACACCGGGGAGCTGTTTTTT.

V is TRBV11-2 and J is TRBJ1-3; 7 positions match TRBD1. J gave up 2 bases and V 3 bases, and 4 bases lay outside the gene matches. The CDR3 covers 15 residues. Germline values: CDR1 SGHAT, CDR2 FQNNGV. The CDR3 nucleotides read TGTGCCAGCAGCTTGACAGGGCAAACTGGAAACACCATATATTTT. Amino acids: CASSLTGQTGNTIYF.

In this sample, this clone turned up once. This chain connects TRBV4-2 to TRBJ2-3; D ambiguous. Germline V lookup: CDR1 LGHNA, CDR2 YNFKEQ. Trimming removed 0 bases at V and 6 bases at J, with 4 bases between. CDR3 length: 12 amino acids. The chain's CDR3 is CASSQERDTQYF. The CDR3, as DNA: TGTGCCAGCAGCCAAGAGAGGGATACGCAGTATTTT.

This chain uses TRBV6-6 with TRBJ1-4; D is possibly TRBD1 (6 bases). V was shortened by 5 bases and J by 7 bases, with 14 bases between the two germline ends. CDR1 is MNHNY, CDR2 SVGAGI, per germline (reference sequence). The CDR3 consists of 14 residues. The CDR3 protein is CASSAGGRSEKLFF. The CDR3 DNA reads TGTGCCAGCAGTGCCGGGGGGCGCAGTGAAAAACTGTTTTTT.

As concerns this clone: At one end the junction does not follow the germline gene, possibly because of a read error. The chain uses TRBV4-1 and TRBJ1-1; TRBD1 matches at 7 bases. Germline V gene data show CDR1 as MGHRA and CDR2 as YSYEKL. The CDR3 has 15 amino acids. CDR3 loop: CASSQSLQGNPEAFF. The CDR3 nucleotides read TGCGCCAGCAGCCAATCCCTACAGGGGAACCCTGAAGCTTTCTTT.

The chain carries TRBV9 and TRBJ1-1; no firm D call. The germline V gene has CDR1 SGDLS and CDR2 YYNGEE. With 0 bases removed from V and 11 bases from J, the gap between germline ends came to 14 bases. This CDR3 contains 13 residues. CDR3 sequence (DNA): TGTGCCAGCAGCGTAGGAGGTTTCCCCGCCGCTTTCTTT. It yields the protein CASSVGGFPAAFF.

The chain has TRBV4-3 and TRBJ1-2, with TRBD1 matching 7 bases. Germline loops: CDR1 LGHNA, CDR2 YSLEER. The CDR3 spans 16 residues. V lost 4 bases, J lost 1 base, and 9 bases stayed unmatched. This chain's CDR3 is CASSPSTGMGNYGYTF. The DNA for the CDR3 is TGCGCCAGCAGCCCCTCGACAGGGATGGGTAACTATGGCTACACCTTC.

The chain recombines TRBV4-1 with TRBJ2-7; D gene ambiguous. CDR3 length equals 14 residues. CDR1 and CDR2 from the germline V gene are MGHRA and YSYEKL. V was shortened by 3 bases and J by 3 bases, with 12 bases between the two germline ends. CDR3 amino acids: CASSHRALDYEQYF. The CDR3 DNA sequence: TGCGCCAGCAGCCACCGAGCTCTGGACTACGAGCAGTACTTC.

The chain has TRBV6-5 and TRBJ1-1; maybe TRBD1 (5 bases). V lost 6 bases, J lost 2 bases, and 10 bases lay in between. This CDR3 has 13 amino acids. The V gene's germline CDR1 is MNHEY and CDR2 SVGAGI. The CDR3 DNA follows: TGTGCCAGCAGCAGGGTGGTAAACACTGAAGCTTTCTTT. Translation gives CASSRVVNTEAFF.

V usage is TRBV27 and J usage is TRBJ2-7; 9 bases are a match to TRBD1. This CDR3 has 17 amino acids. Trimming took 2 bases from V and 2 from J; bases not matched to a gene: 10. Germline-derived CDR1 and CDR2 are MNHEY and SMNVEV (reference sequence). CDR3 residues: CASSLTPGQGIPYEQYF. The CDR3 DNA is TGTGCCAGCAGTTTAACGCCCGGACAGGGGATACCCTACGAGCAGTACTTC.